What follows are 6 T cell receptor beta chains derived from one specimen sequenced in a study of blood T cell repertoires in COVID-19. Sequencing was performed with immunoSEQ multiplex PCR; in TCRdb, only in-frame clones are kept and a portion is missing. The table records roughly 140,000 clones, about 84% of them present only once. Material for sequencing was PBMCs or T cells enriched from blood (not recorded which). Every receptor here comes from a woman aged 18-35 years who had been exposed to COVID-19.

V is TRBV6-4 and J is TRBJ2-1, with TRBD1 as a possible D gene (5 bases). V lost 3 bases and J 10 bases, leaving 13 bases between the germline ends. The CDR3 has 13 residues. Germline loops: CDR1 MRHNA, CDR2 SNTAGT. The CDR3 loop is CASSETGQGEQFF. The DNA for the CDR3 is TGTGCCAGCAGTGAAACCGGGCAGGGCGAGCAGTTCTTC.

V gene TRBV7-2 combines with J gene TRBJ2-1; TRBD1 is a possible D gene (6 bases). Deletions cut 1 base from V and 11 bases from J, with 9 bases between. CDR1 and CDR2 (germline): SGHTA, FQGNSA. The CDR3 contains 12 residues. DNA of the CDR3: TGTGCCAGCAGCTTAGAACAGGGAAAGCAGTTCTTC. The encoded protein is CASSLEQGKQFF.

This clone came up many times. The rearrangement links TRBV19 to TRBJ2-1, with D uncertain. Germline V gene data show CDR1 as LNHDA and CDR2 as SQIVND (reference sequence). Trimming stripped 3 bases from V and 0 bases from J, with 9 bases between. CDR3 size: 15 residues. CDR3 bases: TGTGCCAGTAGTATTATCCGGAGCTCCTACAATGAGCAGTTCTTC. It yields the protein CASSIIRSSYNEQFF.

This chain connects TRBV28 to TRBJ1-1; weak D call: TRBD1 (5 bases). From germline, CDR1 is MDHEN and CDR2 SYDVKM. Trimming cost V 5 bases and J 0 bases, with 10 bases left between them. The CDR3 is 14 residues long. This CDR3 is CASSRGGVNTEAFF. DNA of the CDR3: TGTGCCAGCAGTAGGGGAGGAGTGAACACTGAAGCTTTCTTT. The variable domain in full, with the rest retrieved from reference TRBV28 and TRBJ1-1, is DVKVTQSSRYLVKRTGEKVFLECVQDMDHENMFWYRQDPGLGLRLIYFSYDVKMKEKGDIPEGYSVSREKKERFSLILESASTNQTSMYLCASSRGGVNTEAFFGQGTRLTVV.

The chain links TRBV19 to TRBJ1-2; D not resolved. The CDR3 is 14 amino acids. In germline, CDR1 is LNHDA, CDR2 SQIVND (reference sequence). With 4 bases removed from V and 4 bases from J, the gap between germline ends came to 13 bases. In DNA form, the CDR3 reads TGTGCCAGTAGTACAGACGGAGAGGCCTATGGCTACACCTTC. This gives the protein CASSTDGEAYGYTF.

This clone was seen only once. The genes are TRBV7-9 and TRBJ2-5; D is unresolved. Germline CDR1 is SEHNR and CDR2 is FQNEAQ (reference sequence). V lost 5 bases and J 2 bases, leaving 6 bases between the germline ends. The CDR3 spans 12 residues. The CDR3 spells CASSQRQETQYF. Written as DNA, the CDR3 is TGTGCCAGCAGCCAGAGGCAAGAGACCCAGTACTTC.